Presented here are 12 T cell receptor beta chains from one specimen sequenced in a study of blood T cell repertoires in COVID-19. Assay used: immunoSEQ multiplex PCR; TCRdb lists only in-frame clones, some missing. The repertoire holds 250,000 to 300,000 clones, with 88% as singletons. The sequenced material came from PBMCs or T cells enriched from blood (not recorded which). Every receptor here comes from a woman aged 30 to 39 who had recovered from COVID-19.

The genes are TRBV27 and TRBJ2-1, with TRBD1 matching over 7 bases. Germline assignment: CDR1 MNHEY and CDR2 SMNVEV (reference sequence). This CDR3 comprises 14 residues. V gave up 6 bases and J gave up 2 bases; unmatched junction bases: 4. The CDR3 region is CASSAGTAYNEQFF. As DNA, the CDR3 is TGTGCCAGCAGCGCCGGGACAGCCTACAATGAGCAGTTCTTC.

The chain carries TRBV5-4 and TRBJ1-2; D gene ambiguous. Germline CDR1 and CDR2: SGHNT and YYREEE (reference sequence). The CDR3 loop spans 13 amino acids. V was cut by 9 bases and J by 0 bases, with 12 bases left in between. The CDR3: CATLFSANYGYTF. In DNA form, the CDR3 reads TGTGCCACCCTCTTCTCCGCTAACTATGGCTACACCTTC.

The V call is TRBV5-1, the J call TRBJ2-5; 10 bases are shared with TRBD2. The CDR3 length is 15 residues. Trimming cost V 3 bases and J 2 bases; bases outside gene matches: 4. Germline assignment: CDR1 SGHRS and CDR2 YFSETQ. Here the CDR3 DNA reads TGCGCCAGCAGCTCATTACTAGCGGGACAAGAGACCCAGTACTTC. Amino acids: CASSSLLAGQETQYF.

The rearrangement links TRBV10-2 to TRBJ1-5, with 9 bases matching TRBD1. Trimming removed 4 bases from V and 2 bases from J; junction bases left unmatched: 6. The germline gives CDR1 WSHSY, CDR2 SAAADI. CDR3 length: 16 amino acids. The DNA of the CDR3 is TGCGCCAGCAGTGGTCCGGGACAGGGAGGCAATCAGCCCCAGCATTTT. Amino acid sequence: CASSGPGQGGNQPQHF.

The chain carries TRBV9 and TRBJ2-2, with 10 bases identical to TRBD2. Germline CDR1 is SGDLS and CDR2 is YYNGEE. V was pared by 0 bases and J by 7 bases, with 12 bases of the junction left unmatched. The CDR3 is made up of 18 amino acids. The CDR3 protein is CASSVGGVRVAGGGELFF. In DNA, the CDR3 is TGTGCCAGCAGCGTAGGAGGAGTTAGGGTAGCGGGAGGCGGGGAGCTGTTTTTT.

The chain uses TRBV9 and TRBJ2-5; D perhaps matches TRBD2 (6 bases). Germline-derived CDR1 and CDR2 are SGDLS and YYNGEE. Trimming took 3 bases from V and 0 from J, leaving 18 bases between them. The CDR3 sequence is 17 residues long. In nucleotides, the CDR3 is TGTGCCAGCAGCGCGGGACTGACGTGGGGGTACCAAGAGACCCAGTACTTC. Its translation: CASSAGLTWGYQETQYF.

The chain employs TRBV27 and TRBJ1-5; D gene ambiguous. The V gene lost 2 bases and the J gene lost 4 bases, with 12 bases spanning the gap. The CDR3 spans 15 residues. CDR1 is MNHEY, CDR2 SMNVEV, per germline (reference sequence). The CDR3 DNA follows: TGTGCCAGCAGTTTACTCGGGATAGGAAATCAGCCCCAGCATTTT. Amino acid sequence: CASSLLGIGNQPQHF.

CDR3 DNA: TGTGCCAGCAGCCAAGAGTCCGTGACTAGCGGCCAAGAGACCCAGTACTTC. Translating gives CASSQESVTSGQETQYF. This chain uses TRBV4-2 with TRBJ2-5, with TRBD2 identical over 9 bases. V shed 0 bases and J 1 base; nucleotides not matched to a gene: 6. The CDR3 length is 17 residues. Germline V CDR1 and CDR2: LGHNA, YNFKEQ.

CDR3 in DNA: TGTGCCAGCAGTTACATTCGGGGGGCGATCACTGAAGCTTTCTTT. Translated, it gives CASSYIRGAITEAFF. J is TRBJ1-1 and V is TRBV6-5, with TRBD1 as a possible D gene (6 bases). V was pared by 2 bases and J by 4 bases, with 14 bases between. From germline, CDR1 is MNHEY and CDR2 SVGAGI. There are 15 residues in the CDR3.

This clone showed up just once. The genes are TRBV6-1 and TRBJ2-7, with TRBD2 identical over 8 bases. The V and J ends lost 4 bases and 1 base, in that order; junction bases with no gene match: 12. CDR3 length: 17 amino acids. Germline CDR1 is MNHNS and CDR2 is SASEGT. CDR3 nucleotide sequence: TGTGCCAGCAGTGCAAAGCGGGAGTCTTTCGGTTCCTACGAGCAGTACTTC. It codes for CASSAKRESFGSYEQYF.

The chain uses TRBV28 and TRBJ2-3, with 11 positions matching TRBD2. This CDR3 has 14 residues. The ends lost 4 bases at V and 6 bases at J; junction bases unmatched: 3. Germline V CDR1 and CDR2: MDHEN, SYDVKM. The CDR3 here is CASSSSGRTDTQYF. The CDR3 nucleotides are TGTGCCAGCAGTTCTAGCGGGAGGACGGATACGCAGTATTTT.

The chain employs TRBV9 and TRBJ1-2, with a possible D match to TRBD1 (5 bases). Trimming stripped 4 bases from V and 2 bases from J, with 9 bases between. The CDR3 has 13 residues. CDR1 SGDLS and CDR2 YYNGEE come from the germline V gene. The CDR3 nucleotides read TGTGCCAGCAGCCACCAGGGCAACTATGGCTACACCTTC. Its translation is CASSHQGNYGYTF.